In this sample, the clone carrying this T cell receptor (beta chain) turned up a few times. Assay: immunoSEQ multiplex PCR; the TCRdb copy retains only in-frame clones and omits some. The top ten clones hold around 6% of a sample with under 200,000 clones, 86% of them seen once. Cohort assignment relied on participant-reported clinical history. The sample comes from a study of blood T cell repertoires in COVID-19. Study background: Samples of COVID-19 (acute and convalescent) were obtained from the United States, Italy and Spain.

The ends were cut back, 1 base at V and 5 bases at J, with 11 bases in the middle. Germline CDR1 is SQVTM and CDR2 is ANQGSEA. CDR3 length equals 13 residues. The source of this sequence is a man between 35 and 55 years old with acute COVID-19. The sample consisted of PBMCs or T cells enriched from blood (not recorded which). The chain couples TRBV29-1 to TRBJ1-1; tentative D call: TRBD1 (5 bases). This chain's CDR3 is CSVEGDSRTEAFF. Written as DNA, the CDR3 is TGCAGCGTTGAAGGAGACAGTCGGACTGAAGCTTTCTTT.